This T cell receptor (beta chain) is from a study of cytomegalovirus exposure and HLA in healthy donors. Study results and caveats: Accounts indicate the classifier identified cytomegalovirus status with strong specificity and sensitivity. The study listed approximately 170 cytomegalovirus-associated TCR beta chains. In vitro assays verified that three CMV-associated chains recognized CMV antigens specifically.

About this clone itself: The antigen is undetermined.

Trimming shortened V by 0 bases and J by 4 bases, and 6 bases separated the two germline ends. In germline, CDR1 is MNHEY, CDR2 SMNVEV (reference sequence). This CDR3 is built from 13 residues. Donors were drawn from the 120-subject validation cohort, separate from the approximately 680-subject first cohort. Method: immunoSEQ multiplex PCR; TCRdb's copy keeps in-frame clones and lacks some. This table holds about 120,000 clones, around nine tenths found once. This receptor was obtained from a woman younger than 30 in good health and CMV-seropositive. The sequenced sample was PBMCs. The chain is built from TRBV27 and TRBJ1-2, with D uncertain. Here the CDR3 reads CASSLSAVYGYTF. CDR3 bases: TGTGCCAGCAGTTTATCGGCAGTCTATGGCTACACCTTC.